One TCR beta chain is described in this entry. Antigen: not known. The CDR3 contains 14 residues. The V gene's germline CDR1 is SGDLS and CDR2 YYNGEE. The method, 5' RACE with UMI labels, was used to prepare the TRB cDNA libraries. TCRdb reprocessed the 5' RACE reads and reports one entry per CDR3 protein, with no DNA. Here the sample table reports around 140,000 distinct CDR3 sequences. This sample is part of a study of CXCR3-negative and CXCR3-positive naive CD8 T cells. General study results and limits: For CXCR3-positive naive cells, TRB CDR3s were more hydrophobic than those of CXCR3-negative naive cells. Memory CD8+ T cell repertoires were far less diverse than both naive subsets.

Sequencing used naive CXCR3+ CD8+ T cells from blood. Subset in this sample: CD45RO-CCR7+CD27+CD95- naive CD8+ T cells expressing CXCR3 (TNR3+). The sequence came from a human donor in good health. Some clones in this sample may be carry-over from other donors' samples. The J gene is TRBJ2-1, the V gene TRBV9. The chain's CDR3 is CASNGGSSYNEQFF.